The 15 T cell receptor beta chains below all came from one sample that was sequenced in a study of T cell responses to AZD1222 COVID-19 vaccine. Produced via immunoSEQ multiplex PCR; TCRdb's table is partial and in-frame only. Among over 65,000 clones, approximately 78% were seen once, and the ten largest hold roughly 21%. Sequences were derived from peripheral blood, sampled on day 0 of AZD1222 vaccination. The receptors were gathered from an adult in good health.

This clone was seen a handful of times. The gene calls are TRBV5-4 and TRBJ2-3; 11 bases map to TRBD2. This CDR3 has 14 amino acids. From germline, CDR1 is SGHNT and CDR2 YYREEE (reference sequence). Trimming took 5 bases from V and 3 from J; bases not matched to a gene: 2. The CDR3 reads CASRSSGRTDTQYF. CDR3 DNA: TGTGCCAGCAGATCTAGCGGGAGGACAGATACGCAGTATTTT.

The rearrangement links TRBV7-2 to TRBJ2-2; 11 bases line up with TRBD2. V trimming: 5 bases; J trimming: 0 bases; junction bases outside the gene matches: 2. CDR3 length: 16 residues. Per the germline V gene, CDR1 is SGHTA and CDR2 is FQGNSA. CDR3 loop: CASSNSGRANTGELFF. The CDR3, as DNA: TGTGCCAGCAGCAATAGCGGGAGGGCGAACACCGGGGAGCTGTTTTTT.

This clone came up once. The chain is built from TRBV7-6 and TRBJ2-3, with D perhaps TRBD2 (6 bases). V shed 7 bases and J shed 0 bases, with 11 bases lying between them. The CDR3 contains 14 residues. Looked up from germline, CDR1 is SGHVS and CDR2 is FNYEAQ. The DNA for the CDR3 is TGTGCCAGCACCAGAAGCGGGAGCACAGATACGCAGTATTTT. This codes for CASTRSGSTDTQYF.

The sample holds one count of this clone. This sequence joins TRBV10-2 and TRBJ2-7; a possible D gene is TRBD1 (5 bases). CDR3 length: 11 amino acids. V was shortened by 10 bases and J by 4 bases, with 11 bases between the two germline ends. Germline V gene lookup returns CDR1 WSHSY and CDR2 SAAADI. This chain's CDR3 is CATQTDYEQYF. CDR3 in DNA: TGCGCCACCCAGACAGATTACGAGCAGTACTTC.

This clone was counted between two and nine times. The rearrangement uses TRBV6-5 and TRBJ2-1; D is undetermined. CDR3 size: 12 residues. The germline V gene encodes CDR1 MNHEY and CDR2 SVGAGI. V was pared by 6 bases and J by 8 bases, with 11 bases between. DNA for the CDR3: TGTGCCAGCAGAAAGCAGTGGGATGAGCAGTTCTTC. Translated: CASRKQWDEQFF.

The CDR3, as DNA: TGCGCCAGCAGCCCGAGACAGGGGGCCAAGGAGACCCAGTACTTC. It translates to CASSPRQGAKETQYF. The rearrangement joins TRBV4-1 to TRBJ2-5, with TRBD1 matching 10 bases. CDR3 size: 15 residues. Losses at the gene ends were 4 bases for V and 5 bases for J; bases not matched to a gene: 7. CDR1 MGHRA and CDR2 YSYEKL come from the germline V gene.

The CDR3 bases are TGTGCCAGCAGGTGGAACGTGGATAGCAATCAGCCCCAGCATTTT. It encodes CASRWNVDSNQPQHF. This sequence joins TRBV6-5 and TRBJ1-5; no clear D. Trimming took 6 bases from V and 0 from J, leaving 12 bases between them. The CDR3 length is 15 residues. Germline loops: CDR1 MNHEY, CDR2 SVGAGI.

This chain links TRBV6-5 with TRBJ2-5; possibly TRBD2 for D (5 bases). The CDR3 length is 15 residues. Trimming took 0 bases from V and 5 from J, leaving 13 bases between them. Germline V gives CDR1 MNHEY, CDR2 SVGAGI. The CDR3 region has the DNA TGTGCCAGCAGTTACTCGTTAGCGCGGCGGGAGACCCAGTACTTC. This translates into CASSYSLARRETQYF.

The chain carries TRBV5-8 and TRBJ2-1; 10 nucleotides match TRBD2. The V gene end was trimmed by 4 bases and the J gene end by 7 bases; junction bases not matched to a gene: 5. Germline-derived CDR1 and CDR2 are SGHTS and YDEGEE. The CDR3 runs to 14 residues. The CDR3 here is CASSIAGGSNEQFF. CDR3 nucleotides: TGTGCCAGCAGCATAGCGGGGGGCTCAAATGAGCAGTTCTTC.

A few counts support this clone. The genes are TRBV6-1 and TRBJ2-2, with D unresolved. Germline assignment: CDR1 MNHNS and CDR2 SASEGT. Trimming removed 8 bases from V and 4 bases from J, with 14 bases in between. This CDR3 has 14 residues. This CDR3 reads CASRPGAGTGELFF. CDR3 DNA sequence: TGTGCCAGCCGCCCGGGCGCAGGCACCGGGGAGCTGTTTTTT.

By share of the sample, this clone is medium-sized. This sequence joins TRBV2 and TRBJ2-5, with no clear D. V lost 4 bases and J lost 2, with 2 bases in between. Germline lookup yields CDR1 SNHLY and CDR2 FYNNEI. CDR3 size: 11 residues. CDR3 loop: CASSGQETQYF. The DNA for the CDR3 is TGTGCCAGCAGTGGTCAAGAGACCCAGTACTTC. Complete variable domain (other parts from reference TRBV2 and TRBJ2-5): EPEVTQTPSHQVTQMGQEVILRCVPISNHLYFYWYRQILGQKVEFLVSFYNNEISEKSEIFDDQFSVERPDGSNFTLKIRSTKLEDSAMYFCASSGQETQYFGPGTRLLVL.

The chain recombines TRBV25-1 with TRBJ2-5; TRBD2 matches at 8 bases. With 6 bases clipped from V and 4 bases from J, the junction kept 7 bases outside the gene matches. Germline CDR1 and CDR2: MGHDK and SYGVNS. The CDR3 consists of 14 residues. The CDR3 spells CASSEAGGGETQYF. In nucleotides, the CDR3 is TGTGCCAGCAGCGAGGCGGGAGGAGGAGAGACCCAGTACTTC.

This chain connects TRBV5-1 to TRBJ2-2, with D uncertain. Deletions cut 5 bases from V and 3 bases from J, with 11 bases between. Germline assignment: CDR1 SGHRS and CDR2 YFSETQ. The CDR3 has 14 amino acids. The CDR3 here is CASREIQDTGELFF. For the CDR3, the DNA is TGCGCCAGCAGGGAAATTCAGGACACCGGGGAGCTGTTTTTT.

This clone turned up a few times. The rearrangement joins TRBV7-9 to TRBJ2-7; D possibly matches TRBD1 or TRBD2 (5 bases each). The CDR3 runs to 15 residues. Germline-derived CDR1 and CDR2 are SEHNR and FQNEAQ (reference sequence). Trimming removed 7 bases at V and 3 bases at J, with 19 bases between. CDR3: CASTISRGTYYEQYF. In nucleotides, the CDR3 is TGTGCCAGCACTATTAGCCGGGGCACCTACTACGAGCAGTACTTC.

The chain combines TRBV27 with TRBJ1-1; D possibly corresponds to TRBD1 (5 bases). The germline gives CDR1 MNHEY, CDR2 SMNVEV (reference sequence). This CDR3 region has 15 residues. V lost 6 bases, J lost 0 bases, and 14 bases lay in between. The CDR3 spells CASRAGRTLNTEAFF. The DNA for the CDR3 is TGTGCCAGCAGGGCGGGACGGACCTTGAACACTGAAGCTTTCTTT.